The 7 T cell receptor beta chains given below trace back to one sample, sequenced in a study of T cell responses to AZD1222 COVID-19 vaccine. Libraries were prepared by immunoSEQ multiplex PCR; TCRdb keeps only in-frame clonotypes and omits some of them. The sample lists tens of thousands of clones; nearly 80% were seen once. The sample here was peripheral blood, taken 28 days after the second AZD1222 dose. These receptors came from an adult who received the AZD1222 COVID-19 vaccine.

The genes are TRBV27 and TRBJ2-7; 10 bases align to TRBD1. CDR1 and CDR2 (germline): MNHEY, SMNVEV (reference sequence). The CDR3 totals 16 residues. J lost 5 bases, V lost 8 bases, and 15 bases had no gene match. The DNA for the CDR3 is TGTGCCAGCCATCCTCTACCGGGACAGGGGTTCAACGAGCAGTACTTC. The encoded protein is CASHPLPGQGFNEQYF.

The J gene is TRBJ1-5, the V gene TRBV6-4, with D maybe TRBD1 (5 bases). This CDR3 region has 14 residues. Germline CDR1 and CDR2: MRHNA and SNTAGT. V was cut by 3 bases and J by 3 bases, with 9 bases left in between. This CDR3 reads CASSESTDNQPQHF. The CDR3 nucleotides read TGTGCCAGCAGTGAGTCGACAGACAATCAGCCCCAGCATTTT.

The chain is built from TRBV6-4 and TRBJ1-1; D not resolved. The V gene lost 5 bases and the J gene lost 7 bases, with 5 bases spanning the gap. In germline, CDR1 is MRHNA, CDR2 SNTAGT. The CDR3 has 10 amino acids. CDR3 in DNA: TGTGCCAGCAGTTTAGGTGAAGCTTTCTTT. Amino acids: CASSLGEAFF.

The chain is built from TRBV27 and TRBJ1-2; TRBD1 agrees at 7 bases. J gave up 7 bases and V 6 bases, and 11 bases lay outside the gene matches. The CDR3 has 14 residues. CDR1 is MNHEY and CDR2 is SMNVEV in the germline V gene (reference sequence). The CDR3 bases are TGTGCCAGCAGCCCTATAGGACAGGTGGCTGGCTACACCTTC. This codes for CASSPIGQVAGYTF.

The chain is built from TRBV13 and TRBJ2-2; D call uncertain. Per the germline V gene, CDR1 is PRHDT and CDR2 is FYEKMQ (reference sequence). The CDR3 covers 13 residues. Trimming shortened V by 3 bases and J by 6 bases, and 8 bases separated the two germline ends. The CDR3 region has the DNA TGTGCCAGCAGCTTTACGGGCCCCGGGGAGCTGTTTTTT. As protein: CASSFTGPGELFF.

V and J are TRBV3-1 (or the pseudogene TRBV3-2) and TRBJ1-6; D is unresolved. From germline, CDR1 is LGHDT and CDR2 YNNKEL (reference sequence). This CDR3 comprises 18 residues. Trimming shortened V by 0 bases and J by 6 bases, and 18 bases separated the two germline ends. This CDR3 reads CASSQDHPSGRINSPLHF. For the CDR3, the DNA is TGTGCCAGCAGCCAAGACCATCCATCGGGAAGGATTAATTCACCCCTCCACTTT.

This sequence joins TRBV10-1 and TRBJ2-7, with D tentatively TRBD2 (5 bases). Trimming stripped 9 bases from V and 0 bases from J, with 12 bases between. Germline V gene lookup returns CDR1 WNHNN and CDR2 SYGVQD (reference sequence). The CDR3 is 13 residues long. The CDR3, as DNA: TGCGCCAGGGACTGCCTAGCCTCCTACGAGCAGTACGTC. Translating it yields CARDCLASYEQYV.